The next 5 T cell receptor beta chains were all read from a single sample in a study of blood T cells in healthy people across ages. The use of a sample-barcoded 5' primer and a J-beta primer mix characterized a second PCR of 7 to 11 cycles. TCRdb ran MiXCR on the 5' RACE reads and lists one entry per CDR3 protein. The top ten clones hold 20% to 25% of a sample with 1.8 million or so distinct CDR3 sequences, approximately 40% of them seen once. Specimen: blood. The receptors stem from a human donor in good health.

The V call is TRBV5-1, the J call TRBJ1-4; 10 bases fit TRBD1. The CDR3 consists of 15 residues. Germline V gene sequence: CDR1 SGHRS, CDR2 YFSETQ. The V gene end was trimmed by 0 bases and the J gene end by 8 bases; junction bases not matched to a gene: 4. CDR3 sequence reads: CASSLEGQGHEKLFF. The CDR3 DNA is TGCGCCAGCAGCTTGGAGGGACAGGGGCACGAAAAACTGTTTTTT.

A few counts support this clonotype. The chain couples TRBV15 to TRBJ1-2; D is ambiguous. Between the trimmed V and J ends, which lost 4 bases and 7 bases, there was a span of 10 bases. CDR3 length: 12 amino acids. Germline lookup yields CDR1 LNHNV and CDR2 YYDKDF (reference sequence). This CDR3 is CATSTERRGYTF. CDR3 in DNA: TGTGCCACCAGCACTGAAAGACGTGGCTACACCTTC.

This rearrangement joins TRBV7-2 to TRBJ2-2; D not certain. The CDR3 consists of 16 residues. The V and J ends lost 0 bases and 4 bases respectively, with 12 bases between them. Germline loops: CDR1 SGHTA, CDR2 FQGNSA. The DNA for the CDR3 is TGTGCCAGCAGCTTAGCGGAAGGTCGTGGCACCGGGGAGCTGTTTTTT. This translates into CASSLAEGRGTGELFF.

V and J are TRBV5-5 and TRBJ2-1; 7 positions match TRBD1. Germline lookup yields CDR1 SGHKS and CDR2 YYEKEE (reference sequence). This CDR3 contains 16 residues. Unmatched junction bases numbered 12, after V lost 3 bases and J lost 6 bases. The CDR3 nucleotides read TGTGCCAGCAGCTCTTGCGGCAGACAGGGATGCAATGAGCAGTTCTTC. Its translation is CASSSCGRQGCNEQFF.

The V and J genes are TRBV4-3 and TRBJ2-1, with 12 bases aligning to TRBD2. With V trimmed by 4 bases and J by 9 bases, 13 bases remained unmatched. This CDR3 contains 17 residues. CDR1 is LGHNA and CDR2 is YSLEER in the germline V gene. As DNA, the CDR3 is TGCGCCAGCAGCCCAGGCCTCTCTAGCGGGGGGGCCGGTGAGCAGTTCTTC. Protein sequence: CASSPGLSSGGAGEQFF.